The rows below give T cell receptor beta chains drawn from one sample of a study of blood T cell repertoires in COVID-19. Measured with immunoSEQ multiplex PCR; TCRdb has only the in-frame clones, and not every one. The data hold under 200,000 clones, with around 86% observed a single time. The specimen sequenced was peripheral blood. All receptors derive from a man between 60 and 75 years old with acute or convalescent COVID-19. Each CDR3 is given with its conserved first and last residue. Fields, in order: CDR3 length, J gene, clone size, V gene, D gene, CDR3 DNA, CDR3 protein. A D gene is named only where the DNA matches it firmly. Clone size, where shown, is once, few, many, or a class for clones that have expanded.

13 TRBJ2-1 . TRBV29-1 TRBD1 TGCAGCGTGGACAGGGGGAAGTACAATGAGCAGTTCTTC CSVDRGKYNEQFF
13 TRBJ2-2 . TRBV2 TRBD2 TGTGCCAGTCAGCGGGAGCGAACCGGGGAGCTGTTTTTT CASQRERTGELFF
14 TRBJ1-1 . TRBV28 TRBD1 TGTGCCAGCAGCCGCGGTATGACAGGGGGCGAAGCTTTCTTT CASSRGMTGGEAFF
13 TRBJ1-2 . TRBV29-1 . TGCAGCGTTGAAGATTACAGCCTCTATGGCTACACCTTC CSVEDYSLYGYTF
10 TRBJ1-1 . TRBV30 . TGTGCGGGGGGAGCGACTGAAGCTTTCTTT CAGGATEAFF
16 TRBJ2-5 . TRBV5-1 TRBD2 TGCGCCAGCAGCCCGAGAGCCCTAGCGGGCCAAGAGACCCAGTACTTC CASSPRALAGQETQYF
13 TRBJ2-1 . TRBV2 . TGTGCCCGAGGGACAAACTCCTACAATGAGCAGTTCTTC CARGTNSYNEQFF
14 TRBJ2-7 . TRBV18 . TGTGCCAGCTCACCACGGGAGGGGGGCCACGAGCAGTACTTC CASSPREGGHEQYF
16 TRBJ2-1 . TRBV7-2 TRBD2 TGTGCCAGCAGCCCCCGGGGACTAGCGGCTTACAATGAGCAGTTCTTC CASSPRGLAAYNEQFF
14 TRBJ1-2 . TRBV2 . TGTGCCAGCAGGGTGGACTCAAACGGCGCTGGCTACACCTTC CASRVDSNGAGYTF
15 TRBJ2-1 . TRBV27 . TGTGCCAGCAGTCGGTCAGGAAGCTCCTACAATGAGCAGTTCTTC CASSRSGSSYNEQFF
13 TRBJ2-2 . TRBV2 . TGTGCCAGCCAGGGGCTTCCCACCGGGGAGCTGTTTTTT CASQGLPTGELFF
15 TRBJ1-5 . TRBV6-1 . TGTGCCAGCAGTGATTGGCCTTATAGCAATCAGCCCCAGCATTTT CASSDWPYSNQPQHF
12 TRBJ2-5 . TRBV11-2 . TGTGCCAGCAGCTTAAGGAGGGAGACCCAGTACTTC CASSLRRETQYF
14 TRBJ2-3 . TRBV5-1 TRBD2 TGCGCCAGCAGCGGTAGCGGGAGTGGAGATACGCAGTATTTT CASSGSGSGDTQYF
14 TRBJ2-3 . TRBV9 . TGTGCCAGCAGCGCTGGAGGGGGCCCAGATACGCAGTATTTT CASSAGGGPDTQYF
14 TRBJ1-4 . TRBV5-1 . TGCGCCAGCAGCTTCCCGGGAGATGGAGAAAAACTGTTTTTT CASSFPGDGEKLFF
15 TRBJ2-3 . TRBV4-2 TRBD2 TGTGCCAGCAGCCCAGCGGGAGATCCTGCAGATACGCAGTATTTT CASSPAGDPADTQYF
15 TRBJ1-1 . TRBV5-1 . TGCGCCAGCAGCTTGGTGGGGGCGGGGGCTTCGCATGCTTTCTTT CASSLVGAGASHAFF
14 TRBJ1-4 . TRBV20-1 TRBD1 TGCAGTGCCAGTCCCGGGACAGGGAATGAAAAACTGTTTTTT CSASPGTGNEKLFF
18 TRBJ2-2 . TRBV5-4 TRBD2 TGTGCCAGCAGCTACGGACTAGCGGGAGGGCCGGGCACCGGGGAGCTGTTTTTT CASSYGLAGGPGTGELFF
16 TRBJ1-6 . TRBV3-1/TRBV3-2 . TGTGCCAGCAGCCAAGAGTACGGGGGGCCCAATTCACCCCTCCACTTT CASSQEYGGPNSPLHF
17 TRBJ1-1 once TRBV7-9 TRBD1 TGTGCCAGCAGCTCAACATGGGAACAGGGGGCAAGGTCTGAAGCTTTCTTT CASSSTWEQGARSEAFF
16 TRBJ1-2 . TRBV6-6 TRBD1 TGTGCCAGCAGTTACCCCCCGGCAGGGGGAAAGGGTGGCTACACCTTC CASSYPPAGGKGGYTF
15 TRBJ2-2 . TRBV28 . TGTGCCAGCAGTTTGGGCGGGATACACACCGGGGAGCTGTTTTTT CASSLGGIHTGELFF
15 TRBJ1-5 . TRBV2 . TGTGCCAGCAGGGAATCCGGGGGAACCAATCAGCCCCAGCATTTT CASRESGGTNQPQHF
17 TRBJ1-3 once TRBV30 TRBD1 TGTGCCTGGAGTGTAGGACAGGGGCCTGCCTCTGGAAACACCATATATTTT CAWSVGQGPASGNTIYF
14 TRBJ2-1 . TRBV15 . TGTGCCACCAGCAAACCGGGAGCTGAGAATGAGCAGTTCTTC CATSKPGAENEQFF
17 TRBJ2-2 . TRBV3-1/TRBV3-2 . TGTGCCAGCAGCCAAGACCAGCGGTCATTCGGGACCGGGGAGCTGTTTTTT CASSQDQRSFGTGELFF
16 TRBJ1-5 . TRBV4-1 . TGCGCCAGCAGCCAACAAGGGGACTTTAGCAATCAGCCCCAGCATTTT CASSQQGDFSNQPQHF
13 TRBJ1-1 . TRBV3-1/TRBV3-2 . TGTGCCAGCAGCCAAGTACAGGCCGCTGAAGCTTTCTTT CASSQVQAAEAFF
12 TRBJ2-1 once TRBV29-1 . TGCAGCGTTGAAAAAGGGACTAATGAGCAGTTCTTC CSVEKGTNEQFF
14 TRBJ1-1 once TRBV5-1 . TGCGCCAGCAGCCCGCGGACAGTGAACACTGAAGCTTTCTTT CASSPRTVNTEAFF
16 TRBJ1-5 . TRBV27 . TGTGCCAGCAGTTTAAATCCGGCGGGACGGGATCAGCCCCAGCATTTT CASSLNPAGRDQPQHF
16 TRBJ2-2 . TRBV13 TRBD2 TGTGCCAGCGCCCGCCTAGCGGGCGCGAACACCGGGGAGCTGTTTTTT CASARLAGANTGELFF
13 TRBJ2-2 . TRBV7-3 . TGTGCCAGCAGCCGTACAGTCACCGGGGAGCTGTTTTTT CASSRTVTGELFF
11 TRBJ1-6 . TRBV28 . TGTGCCAGCCAATCTAATTCACCCCTCCACTTT CASQSNSPLHF
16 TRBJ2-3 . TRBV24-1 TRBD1 TGTGCCACCAGTGAAGTGTCTGGACAGGGGCAGAATACGCAGTATTTT CATSEVSGQGQNTQYF
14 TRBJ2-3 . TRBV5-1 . TGCGCCAGCAGCCGCTCTCAGGGGTTAGATACGCAGTATTTT CASSRSQGLDTQYF
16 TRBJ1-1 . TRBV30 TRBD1 TGTGCCTCCTACAGGGGGCTACGACAAAAATACACTGAAGCTTTCTTT CASYRGLRQKYTEAFF
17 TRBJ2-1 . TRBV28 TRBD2 TGTGCCAGCAGGACAACTAGCGGACAAGGTTCCTACAATGAGCAGTTCTTC CASRTTSGQGSYNEQFF
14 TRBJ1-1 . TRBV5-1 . TGCGCCAGCACCCCGGGACACTTGAACACTGAAGCTTTCTTT CASTPGHLNTEAFF
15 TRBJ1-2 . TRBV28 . TGTGCCAGCAGATTTACTGGCAGGGTTGGCTATGGCTACACCTTC CASRFTGRVGYGYTF
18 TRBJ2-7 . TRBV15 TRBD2 TGTGCCACCAGCAGGATCCTGGGTACCGCTAGCGGATCCTACGAGCAGTACTTC CATSRILGTASGSYEQYF
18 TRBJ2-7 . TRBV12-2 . TGTGCAAGTCGCTTAGCTTGTTCTAGCGGGACTAGCTGCTACGAGCAGTACTTC CASRLACSSGTSCYEQYF
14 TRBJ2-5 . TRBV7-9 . TGTGCCAGCAGCCTCGGAGGGTCGGGAGAGACCCAGTACTTC CASSLGGSGETQYF
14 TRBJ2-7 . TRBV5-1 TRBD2 TGCGCCAGCCGAAGAAGCGGGAGCTCCTACGAGCAGTACTTC CASRRSGSSYEQYF
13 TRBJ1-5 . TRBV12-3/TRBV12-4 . TGTGCCAGCAGTCCCCGCTTAGATCAGCCCCAGCATTTT CASSPRLDQPQHF
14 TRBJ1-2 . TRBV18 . TGTGCCAGCTCACCGGAAGGACAATTTGGTGGCTACACCTTC CASSPEGQFGGYTF
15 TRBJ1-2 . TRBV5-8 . TGTGCCAGCAGCGGGGTCTACGGAGGGATGGATGGCTACACCTTC CASSGVYGGMDGYTF
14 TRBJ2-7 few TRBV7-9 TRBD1 TGTGCCAGCAGCTTAACAGGGGCCACCTACGAGCAGTACTTC CASSLTGATYEQYF
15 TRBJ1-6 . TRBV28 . TGTGCCAGCAGTTCAGGGTGGGGTCGTAATTCACCCCTCCACTTT CASSSGWGRNSPLHF
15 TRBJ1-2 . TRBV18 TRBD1 TGTGCCAGCTCACCGGGGGACAGAAATAACTATGGCTACACCTTC CASSPGDRNNYGYTF